The clone carrying this T cell receptor (beta chain) was seen only once. The sample is drawn from a study of blood T cell repertoires in COVID-19. Overall study: There were acute and convalescent COVID-19 samples, and they came from the United States, Italy and Spain. The analysed material was cDNA or gDNA that came from T cells, B-cell-depleted T cells, or PBMCs.

The trim removed 4 bases at V and 1 base at J, leaving 4 bases unmatched. CDR3 length equals 14 residues. Germline CDR1 reads SGHRS; CDR2 reads YFSETQ. Original handling: Using reference gene primer amplification, nucleated cell counts were estimated. Clones were read by immunoSEQ multiplex PCR, and TCRdb kept only the in-frame ones, dropping some. The V and J calls and the clone size are those of that table, but D and trimming were determined from the DNA. The data hold about 65,000 clones, with 90% observed a single time. The source is a man aged 60-69 years with acute or convalescent COVID-19. The chain has TRBV5-1 and TRBJ1-1, with 7 bases identical to TRBD1. Sample: peripheral blood. CDR3 region: CASSAGTANTEAFF. DNA for the CDR3: TGCGCCAGCAGCGCAGGGACAGCGAACACTGAAGCTTTCTTT. The full variable domain, in which reference TRBV5-1 and TRBJ1-1 provide the parts outside the CDR3, is KAGVTQTPRYLIKTRGQQVTLSCSPISGHRSVSWYQQTPGQGLQFLFEYFSETQRNKGNFPGRFSGRQFSNSRSEMNVSTLELGDSALYLCASSAGTANTEAFFGQGTRLTVV.